The 29 T cell receptor beta chains given below trace back to one sample, sequenced in a study of blood T cell repertoires in COVID-19. Assay: immunoSEQ multiplex PCR; the TCRdb copy retains only in-frame clones and omits some. The data hold hundreds of thousands of clones, with approximately 89% observed a single time. The specimen sequenced was peripheral blood. The receptors were gathered from a woman in her 30s with COVID-19, enrolled during active disease.

The rearrangement joins TRBV6-2 or TRBV6-3 to TRBJ1-2; D remains ambiguous. CDR1 and CDR2 from the germline V gene are MNHEY and SVGEGT. The CDR3 is made up of 11 amino acids. The V gene lost 4 bases and the J gene lost 8 bases, with 8 bases spanning the gap. The DNA for the CDR3 is TGTGCCAGCAGTTTTGGGAGGGGCTACACCTTC. This codes for CASSFGRGYTF.

The chain carries TRBV7-6 and TRBJ2-5; 7 bases are shared with TRBD2. The CDR3 runs to 16 residues. CDR1 is SGHVS, CDR2 FNYEAQ, per germline. After removal of 7 bases from V and 5 bases from J, the junction contained 16 bases not matched to a gene. The CDR3 spells CASTREAGDPRETQYF. The CDR3 DNA is TGTGCCAGCACCAGGGAGGCGGGGGACCCTCGTGAGACCCAGTACTTC.

The rearrangement joins TRBV28 to TRBJ1-2; 8 bases are a match to TRBD1. CDR1 is MDHEN, CDR2 SYDVKM, per germline. CDR3 length: 13 residues. With V trimmed by 3 bases and J by 6 bases, 3 bases remained unmatched. As DNA, the CDR3 is TGTGCCAGCAGTTTCCCAGGGGGCGATGGCTACACCTTC. This encodes CASSFPGGDGYTF.

The rearrangement links TRBV11-2 to TRBJ2-4; 7 nucleotides match TRBD1. CDR3 length equals 16 residues. The ends lost 3 bases at V and 3 bases at J; junction bases unmatched: 8. The germline V gene encodes CDR1 SGHAT and CDR2 FQNNGV. CDR3: CASSFTTGRVKNIQYF. The CDR3 nucleotides are TGTGCCAGCAGCTTTACGACAGGGCGGGTCAAAAACATTCAGTACTTC.

This chain links TRBV7-9 with TRBJ2-5; D uncertain. Germline V gene sequence: CDR1 SEHNR, CDR2 FQNEAQ (reference sequence). This CDR3 contains 15 residues. Trimming took off 6 bases at V and 7 bases at J, with 21 bases between the two ends. In DNA, the CDR3 is TGTGCCAGCAGTTCCTCCCCCGTGCTAGTCGTGACCCAGTACTTC. It yields the protein CASSSSPVLVVTQYF.

The V call is TRBV9, the J call TRBJ2-1, with 10 bases aligning to TRBD2. CDR3 length: 15 residues. Trimming took 3 bases from V and 4 from J; bases not matched to a gene: 4. Germline V lookup: CDR1 SGDLS, CDR2 YYNGEE. CDR3 coding DNA: TGTGCCAGCAGCGGGCCTAGCGGGGGATACAATGAGCAGTTCTTC. This gives the protein CASSGPSGGYNEQFF.

The V gene is TRBV24-1, the J gene TRBJ1-2, with TRBD1 identical over 9 bases. The germline CDR1 and CDR2 sequences are KGHDR and SFDVKD. The CDR3 length is 15 residues. The junction had 5 bases not matched to a gene; V was cut back by 3 bases and J by 4 bases. CDR3 DNA sequence: TGTGCCACCAGTGATGGCGGGACAGGGAGCTATGGCTACACCTTC. Translated: CATSDGGTGSYGYTF.

The V call is TRBV3-1 (or the pseudogene TRBV3-2), the J call TRBJ2-1; perhaps TRBD2 as D (5 bases). Germline V lookup: CDR1 LGHDT, CDR2 YNNKEL (reference sequence). The germline V and J ends were trimmed by 0 bases and 9 bases, with 12 bases remaining between them. The CDR3 runs to 14 residues. The CDR3: CASSQDPAEAEQFF. DNA of the CDR3: TGTGCCAGCAGCCAAGATCCGGCGGAGGCTGAGCAGTTCTTC.

The chain has TRBV7-5 and TRBJ1-1; no DNA check was done on the table's D call, TRBD1. TRBV7-5 is designated a pseudogene. The CDR3 runs to 15 residues. Here the CDR3 DNA reads TGTGCCAGAAGCGGCCGACAGGGATGGGACACTGAAGCTTTCTTT. Translating gives CARSGRQGWDTEAFF.

This sequence joins TRBV7-9 and TRBJ1-4; perhaps TRBD1 as D (6 bases). The germline gives CDR1 SEHNR, CDR2 FQNEAQ (reference sequence). Trimming removed 3 bases at V and 0 bases at J, with 11 bases between. The CDR3 contains 16 residues. The CDR3 loop is CASSFSRGTTNEKLFF. The CDR3 DNA reads as TGTGCCAGCAGCTTTAGCAGGGGAACAACTAATGAAAAACTGTTTTTT. The whole variable domain, remainder taken from reference TRBV7-9 and TRBJ1-4, is DTGVSQNPRHKITKRGQNVTFRCDPISEHNRLYWYRQTLGQGPEFLTYFQNEAQLEKSRLLSDRFSAERPKGSFSTLEIQRTEQGDSAMYLCASSFSRGTTNEKLFFGSGTQLSVL.

The chain recombines TRBV28 with TRBJ1-6; possible D gene TRBD1, 6 bases. This CDR3 spans 16 amino acids. CDR1 and CDR2 (germline): MDHEN, SYDVKM. V was shortened by 6 bases and J by 7 bases, with 19 bases between the two germline ends. DNA of the CDR3: TGTGCCAGCAGGGAACTGGGACACAACGAGAATTCACCCCTCCACTTT. Its protein is CASRELGHNENSPLHF. Full variable domain (rest looked up from reference TRBV28 and TRBJ1-6): DVKVTQSSRYLVKRTGEKVFLECVQDMDHENMFWYRQDPGLGLRLIYFSYDVKMKEKGDIPEGYSVSREKKERFSLILESASTNQTSMYLCASRELGHNENSPLHFGNGTRLTVT.

V gene TRBV18 combines with J gene TRBJ1-1; D might be TRBD1 (5 bases). Germline assignment: CDR1 KGHSH and CDR2 LQKENI. CDR3 length: 15 amino acids. The V end was cut by 6 bases, the J end by 1 base, with 15 bases between. The CDR3 nucleotides are TGTGCCAGCTCGCCTCCGGGACTGACGAACACTGAAGCTTTCTTT. This codes for CASSPPGLTNTEAFF.

This sequence joins TRBV18 and TRBJ2-3; D perhaps matches TRBD1 (6 bases). The CDR3 has 15 residues. Per germline, CDR1 KGHSH and CDR2 LQKENI. Between the trimmed V and J ends, which lost 3 bases and 4 bases, there was a span of 14 bases. The CDR3 DNA sequence: TGTGCCAGCTCACCGAATCAGGGGAGCTCAGATACGCAGTATTTT. It translates to CASSPNQGSSDTQYF. Full variable domain (missing parts from reference TRBV18 and TRBJ2-3): NAGVMQNPRHLVRRRGQEARLRCSPMKGHSHVYWYRQLPEEGLKFMVYLQKENIIDESGMPKERFSAEFPKEGPSILRIQQVVRGDSAAYFCASSPNQGSSDTQYFGPGTRLTVL.

The J gene is TRBJ1-1, the V gene TRBV11-2; no clear D. The CDR3 runs to 12 residues. The V and J ends lost 0 bases and 4 bases respectively, with 3 bases between them. Germline V gene lookup returns CDR1 SGHAT and CDR2 FQNNGV. Here the CDR3 DNA reads TGTGCCAGCAGCTTAGAGGCCACTGAAGCTTTCTTT. Translated: CASSLEATEAFF.

V gene TRBV10-3 combines with J gene TRBJ2-3, with D perhaps TRBD1 (5 bases). This CDR3 has 12 residues. CDR1 and CDR2 (germline): ENHRY, SYGVKD. V was trimmed by 5 bases and J by 8 bases, leaving 11 bases between them. CDR3 protein: CAISTPRGTQYF. Here the CDR3 DNA reads TGTGCCATCAGTACTCCAAGGGGTACGCAGTATTTT.

The chain employs TRBV11-2 and TRBJ1-2; 9 positions agree with TRBD1. This CDR3 is built from 14 residues. In germline, CDR1 is SGHAT, CDR2 FQNNGV. V lost 2 bases and J lost 6; bases outside the gene matches: 4. CDR3 sequence reads: CASSLIGQGNGYTF. The CDR3 bases are TGTGCCAGCAGCTTAATCGGACAGGGGAATGGCTACACCTTC. Full variable domain (missing parts from reference TRBV11-2 and TRBJ1-2): EAGVAQSPRYKIIEKRQSVAFWCNPISGHATLYWYQQILGQGPKLLIQFQNNGVVDDSQLPKDRFSAERLKGVDSTLKIQPAKLEDSAVYLCASSLIGQGNGYTFGSGTRLTVV.

This chain joins TRBV7-9 and TRBJ1-6, with TRBD1 identical over 7 bases. CDR1 and CDR2 (germline): SEHNR, FQNEAQ (reference sequence). CDR3 size: 14 residues. The V segment lost 3 bases and the J segment 10 bases; nucleotides outside the gene matches: 6. The CDR3: CASSLGQSLSPLHF. As DNA, the CDR3 is TGTGCCAGCAGCTTGGGACAGAGCCTGTCACCCCTCCACTTT.

As DNA, the CDR3 is TGTGCCAGCAGCTTCTACAGGGGTCCTAACACTGAAGCTTTCTTT. Protein sequence: CASSFYRGPNTEAFF. The chain employs TRBV7-9 and TRBJ1-1, with 7 bases aligning to TRBD1. This CDR3 contains 15 residues. Trimming took 3 bases from V and 2 from J; bases not matched to a gene: 6. Germline CDR1 reads SEHNR; CDR2 reads FQNEAQ (reference sequence). Supplemented by reference TRBV7-9 and TRBJ1-1, the full variable domain reads DTGVSQNPRHKITKRGQNVTFRCDPISEHNRLYWYRQTLGQGPEFLTYFQNEAQLEKSRLLSDRFSAERPKGSFSTLEIQRTEQGDSAMYLCASSFYRGPNTEAFFGQGTRLTVV.

V usage is TRBV6-5 and J usage is TRBJ1-4; 8 bases agree with TRBD1. The CDR3 is made up of 13 amino acids. After removal of 0 bases from V and 10 bases from J, the junction contained 1 base not matched to a gene. Germline assignment: CDR1 MNHEY and CDR2 SVGAGI. This CDR3 is CASSYSTGGKLFF. In DNA form, the CDR3 reads TGTGCCAGCAGTTACTCCACAGGGGGAAAACTGTTTTTT.

This clone was recorded only once. The rearrangement uses TRBV6-5 and TRBJ1-2; 9 bases are a match to TRBD1. J gave up 5 bases and V 2 bases, and 9 bases lay outside the gene matches. The CDR3 covers 16 residues. Germline CDR1 reads MNHEY; CDR2 reads SVGAGI. In nucleotides, the CDR3 is TGTGCCAGCAGTTACCCCCAGACAGGGGGTAGGTATGGCTACACCTTC. Its translation: CASSYPQTGGRYGYTF.

The chain joins TRBV3-1 (or the pseudogene TRBV3-2) to TRBJ2-1; TRBD2 is a possible D gene (5 bases). Germline-derived CDR1 and CDR2 are LGHDT and YNNKEL (reference sequence). V was clipped by 4 bases and J by 2 bases, with 12 bases between them. This CDR3 is built from 15 residues. The CDR3: CASSPLAGPYNEQFF. CDR3 DNA: TGTGCCAGCAGCCCCCTAGCAGGACCCTACAATGAGCAGTTCTTC.

This clone was counted only a few times. The chain employs TRBV6-6 and TRBJ1-2; 9 nucleotides line up with TRBD1. Trimming cost V 3 bases and J 8 bases; bases outside gene matches: 13. Germline V gene lookup returns CDR1 MNHNY and CDR2 SVGAGI (reference sequence). This CDR3 is built from 16 residues. The CDR3 loop reads CASSYGTGYQSRGYTF. The CDR3 DNA is TGTGCCAGCAGTTATGGGACAGGGTATCAGTCGCGAGGCTACACCTTC.

This clone has a single count. CDR3 loop: CASRLPGKAFF. The CDR3 DNA sequence: TGTGCCAGCAGACTGCCCGGGAAAGCTTTCTTT. The chain recombines TRBV12-3 or TRBV12-4 with TRBJ1-1; D gene ambiguous. This CDR3 is built from 11 residues. V lost 6 bases to trimming and J lost 9 bases, with 11 bases between them.

In this sample, this clone turned up a few times. The V gene is TRBV4-1, the J gene TRBJ2-5, with TRBD1 as a possible D gene (5 bases). This CDR3 is built from 16 residues. Trimming cost V 1 base and J 9 bases, with 21 bases left between them. Germline V gene lookup returns CDR1 MGHRA and CDR2 YSYEKL. The CDR3 DNA is TGCGCCAGCAGCCAAGGCTTAGGGGCCCTAGGAAAGGCCCAGTACTTC. Its protein is CASSQGLGALGKAQYF.

The rearrangement links TRBV5-8 to TRBJ2-7; 7 bases match TRBD1. The CDR3 contains 13 residues. The V segment lost 4 bases and the J segment 6 bases; nucleotides outside the gene matches: 7. Germline values: CDR1 SGHTS, CDR2 YDEGEE. CDR3 in amino acids: CASSPTGYREQYF. The CDR3 region has the DNA TGTGCCAGCAGCCCGACAGGGTACCGCGAGCAGTACTTC.

The rearrangement joins TRBV18 to TRBJ2-1; 11 nucleotides line up with TRBD2. The CDR3 loop spans 16 amino acids. From germline, CDR1 is KGHSH and CDR2 LQKENI. The J segment lost 1 base and the V segment lost 4 bases, leaving 3 bases of the junction unmatched. The CDR3 here is CASSQSSGGSYNEQFF. CDR3 DNA sequence: TGTGCCAGCTCACAGTCTAGCGGGGGGTCCTACAATGAGCAGTTCTTC.

This sequence joins TRBV5-1 and TRBJ2-2; 8 bases fit TRBD1. The CDR3 covers 17 residues. V trimming: 0 bases; J trimming: 4 bases; junction bases outside the gene matches: 8. Germline CDR1 SGHRS, CDR2 YFSETQ. As DNA, the CDR3 is TGCGCCAGCAGCTTGGAGTGGAGTCAGGGGGCCACCGGGGAGCTGTTTTTT. Its translation: CASSLEWSQGATGELFF.

The rearrangement links TRBV4-3 to TRBJ1-4; 7 bases are a match to TRBD1. V was clipped by 0 bases and J by 7 bases; unmatched bases: 2. Germline CDR1 and CDR2: LGHNA and YSLEER. This CDR3 has 14 residues. CDR3 in amino acids: CASSQDRGAEKLFF. The CDR3 DNA reads as TGCGCCAGCAGCCAAGACAGGGGGGCTGAAAAACTGTTTTTT.

The V gene is TRBV18, the J gene TRBJ1-5, with 12 bases matching TRBD1. Germline values: CDR1 KGHSH, CDR2 LQKENI. CDR3 size: 15 residues. V trimming: 5 bases; J trimming: 4 bases; junction bases outside the gene matches: 3. The CDR3 DNA reads TGTGCCAGCTCAGCGGGACAGGGGGCAAATCAGCCCCAGCATTTT. Amino acid sequence: CASSAGQGANQPQHF.